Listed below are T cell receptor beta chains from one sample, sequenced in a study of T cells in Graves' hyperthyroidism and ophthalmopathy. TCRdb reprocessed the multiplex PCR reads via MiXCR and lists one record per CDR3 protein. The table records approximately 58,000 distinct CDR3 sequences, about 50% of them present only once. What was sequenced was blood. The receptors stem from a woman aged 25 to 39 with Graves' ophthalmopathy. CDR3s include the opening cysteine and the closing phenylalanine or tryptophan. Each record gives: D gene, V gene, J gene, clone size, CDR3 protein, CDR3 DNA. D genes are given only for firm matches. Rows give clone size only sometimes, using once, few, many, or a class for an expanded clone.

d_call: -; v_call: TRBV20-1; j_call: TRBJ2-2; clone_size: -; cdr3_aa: CSARPGAGGELFF; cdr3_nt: TGCAGTGCTAGACCGGGGGCTGGCGGGGAGCTGTTTTTT
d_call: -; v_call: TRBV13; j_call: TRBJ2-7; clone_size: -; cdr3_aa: CASSLVQNHEQYF; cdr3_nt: TGTGCCAGCAGCTTAGTACAAAACCACGAGCAGTACTTC
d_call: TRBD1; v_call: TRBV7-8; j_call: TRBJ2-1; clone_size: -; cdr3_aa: CASSSYRGNNEQFF; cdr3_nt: TGTGCCAGCAGCTCCTACAGGGGGAACAATGAGCAGTTCTTC
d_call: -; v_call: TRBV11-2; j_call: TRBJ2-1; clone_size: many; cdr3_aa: CASSLDRGSHNEQFF; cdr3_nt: TGTGCCAGCAGCTTAGATCGAGGTTCCCACAATGAGCAGTTCTTC
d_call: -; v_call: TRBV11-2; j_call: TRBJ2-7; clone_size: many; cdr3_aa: CASSSAYEQYF; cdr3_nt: TGTGCCAGCAGCTCGGCCTACGAGCAGTACTTC
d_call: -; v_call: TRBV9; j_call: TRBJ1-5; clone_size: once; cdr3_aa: CASSVQRTSGNQPQHF; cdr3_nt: TGTGCCAGCAGCGTACAGAGGACTAGCGGGAATCAGCCCCAGCATTTT
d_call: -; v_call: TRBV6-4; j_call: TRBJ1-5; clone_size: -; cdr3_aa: CASGGRGDQPQHF; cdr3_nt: TGTGCCAGCGGTGGTCGGGGAGATCAGCCCCAGCATTTT
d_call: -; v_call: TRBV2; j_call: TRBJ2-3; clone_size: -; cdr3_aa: CASSEGPRDTQYF; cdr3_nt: TGTGCCAGCAGTGAAGGGCCGAGGGATACGCAGTATTTT
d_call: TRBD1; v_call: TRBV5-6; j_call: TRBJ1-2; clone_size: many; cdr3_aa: CASSLGGSQGVLGYTF; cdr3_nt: TGTGCCAGCAGCTTGGGGGGTTCACAGGGGGTCCTTGGCTACACCTTC
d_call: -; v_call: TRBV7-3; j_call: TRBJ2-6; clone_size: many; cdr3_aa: CASSLSPRAAGANVLTF; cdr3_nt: TGTGCCAGCAGCTTATCCCCTCGGGCGGCAGGGGCCAACGTCCTGACTTTC
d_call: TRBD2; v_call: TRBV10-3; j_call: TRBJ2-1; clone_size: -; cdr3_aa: CAIRTSDNEQFF; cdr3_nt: TGTGCCATCAGGACTAGCGACAATGAGCAGTTCTTC
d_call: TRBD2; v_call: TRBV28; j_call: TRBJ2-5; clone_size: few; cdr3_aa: CASSPPGLAVYQETQYF; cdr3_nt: TGTGCCAGCAGTCCCCCCGGACTAGCGGTGTACCAAGAGACCCAGTACTTC
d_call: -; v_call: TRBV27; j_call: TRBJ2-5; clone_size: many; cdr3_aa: CASSFQGQRETQYF; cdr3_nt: TGTGCCAGCAGTTTTCAGGGGCAGAGGGAGACCCAGTACTTC
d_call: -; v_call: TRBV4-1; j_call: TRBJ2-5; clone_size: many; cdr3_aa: CASSRLASGMETQYF; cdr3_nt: TGCGCCAGCAGCCGTTTGGCTTCGGGGATGGAGACCCAGTACTTC
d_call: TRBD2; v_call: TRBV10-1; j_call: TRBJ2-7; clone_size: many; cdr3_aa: CATSGGGRASCVYEQYF; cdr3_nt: TGCGCCACCTCCGGAGGCGGGAGGGCCTCTTGTGTGTACGAGCAGTACTTC
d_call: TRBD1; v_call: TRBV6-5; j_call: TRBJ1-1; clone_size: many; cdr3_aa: CASRGGGITEAFF; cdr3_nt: TGTGCCAGCAGGGGAGGGGGCATCACTGAAGCTTTCTTT
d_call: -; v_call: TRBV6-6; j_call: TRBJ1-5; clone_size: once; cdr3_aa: CAGTTNQEFRDRPQHF; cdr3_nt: TGTGCCGGTACCACCAATCAGGAGTTCAGGGATCGGCCCCAGCATTTT
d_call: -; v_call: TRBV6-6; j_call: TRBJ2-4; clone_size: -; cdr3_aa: CASSGHGGDKNIQYF; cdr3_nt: TGTGCCAGCAGTGGACACGGGGGAGACAAAAACATTCAGTACTTC
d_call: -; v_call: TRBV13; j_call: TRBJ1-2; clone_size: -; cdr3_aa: CASSYSGAGSYGGGYTF; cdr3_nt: TGTGCCAGCAGCTATTCCGGGGCAGGGTCATATGGGGGGGGCTACACCTTC
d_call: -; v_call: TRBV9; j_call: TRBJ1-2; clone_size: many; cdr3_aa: CASSVDPSSGYTF; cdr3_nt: TGTGCCAGCAGCGTAGATCCTTCCAGTGGCTACACCTTC
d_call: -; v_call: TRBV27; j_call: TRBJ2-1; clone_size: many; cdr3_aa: CASSSELASYNEQFF; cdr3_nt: TGTGCCAGCTCGTCGGAACTAGCTTCGTACAATGAGCAGTTCTTC
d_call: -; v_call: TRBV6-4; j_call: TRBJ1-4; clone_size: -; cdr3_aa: CASSESTGGNEKLFF; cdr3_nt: TGTGCCAGCAGTGAATCGACGGGGGGCAATGAAAAACTGTTTTTT
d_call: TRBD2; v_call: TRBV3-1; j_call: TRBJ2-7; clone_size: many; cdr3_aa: CASGRTRSGYEQYF; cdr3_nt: TGTGCCAGCGGCCGGACTAGATCGGGCTACGAGCAGTACTTC
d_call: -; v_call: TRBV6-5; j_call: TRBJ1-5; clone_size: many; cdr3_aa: CASSRQGTSNQPQHF; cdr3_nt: TGTGCCAGCAGTCGTCAGGGAACCAGCAATCAGCCCCAGCATTTT
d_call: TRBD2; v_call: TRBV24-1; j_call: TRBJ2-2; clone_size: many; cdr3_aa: CATSDLSGTFNTGELFF; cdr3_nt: TGTGCCACCAGTGATTTGAGCGGGACCTTCAACACCGGGGAGCTGTTTTTT
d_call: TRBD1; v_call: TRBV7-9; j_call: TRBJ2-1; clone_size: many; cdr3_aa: CASSQLRTGGADNEQFF; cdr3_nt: TGTGCCAGCAGCCAATTAAGGACAGGGGGCGCCGACAATGAGCAGTTCTTC
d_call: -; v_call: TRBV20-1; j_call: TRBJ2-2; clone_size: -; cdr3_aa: CSASSGYGTGELFF; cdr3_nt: TGCAGTGCTAGTAGTGGATACGGCACCGGGGAGCTGTTTTTT
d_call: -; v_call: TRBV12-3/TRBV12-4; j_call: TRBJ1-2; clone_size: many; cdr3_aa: CASSLGQANYGYTF; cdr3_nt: TGTGCCAGCAGTTTAGGACAAGCTAACTATGGCTACACCTTC
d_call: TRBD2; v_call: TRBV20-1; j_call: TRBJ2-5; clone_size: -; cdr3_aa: CSALRLAGEETQYF; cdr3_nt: TGCAGTGCTTTAAGACTAGCGGGAGAAGAGACCCAGTACTTC